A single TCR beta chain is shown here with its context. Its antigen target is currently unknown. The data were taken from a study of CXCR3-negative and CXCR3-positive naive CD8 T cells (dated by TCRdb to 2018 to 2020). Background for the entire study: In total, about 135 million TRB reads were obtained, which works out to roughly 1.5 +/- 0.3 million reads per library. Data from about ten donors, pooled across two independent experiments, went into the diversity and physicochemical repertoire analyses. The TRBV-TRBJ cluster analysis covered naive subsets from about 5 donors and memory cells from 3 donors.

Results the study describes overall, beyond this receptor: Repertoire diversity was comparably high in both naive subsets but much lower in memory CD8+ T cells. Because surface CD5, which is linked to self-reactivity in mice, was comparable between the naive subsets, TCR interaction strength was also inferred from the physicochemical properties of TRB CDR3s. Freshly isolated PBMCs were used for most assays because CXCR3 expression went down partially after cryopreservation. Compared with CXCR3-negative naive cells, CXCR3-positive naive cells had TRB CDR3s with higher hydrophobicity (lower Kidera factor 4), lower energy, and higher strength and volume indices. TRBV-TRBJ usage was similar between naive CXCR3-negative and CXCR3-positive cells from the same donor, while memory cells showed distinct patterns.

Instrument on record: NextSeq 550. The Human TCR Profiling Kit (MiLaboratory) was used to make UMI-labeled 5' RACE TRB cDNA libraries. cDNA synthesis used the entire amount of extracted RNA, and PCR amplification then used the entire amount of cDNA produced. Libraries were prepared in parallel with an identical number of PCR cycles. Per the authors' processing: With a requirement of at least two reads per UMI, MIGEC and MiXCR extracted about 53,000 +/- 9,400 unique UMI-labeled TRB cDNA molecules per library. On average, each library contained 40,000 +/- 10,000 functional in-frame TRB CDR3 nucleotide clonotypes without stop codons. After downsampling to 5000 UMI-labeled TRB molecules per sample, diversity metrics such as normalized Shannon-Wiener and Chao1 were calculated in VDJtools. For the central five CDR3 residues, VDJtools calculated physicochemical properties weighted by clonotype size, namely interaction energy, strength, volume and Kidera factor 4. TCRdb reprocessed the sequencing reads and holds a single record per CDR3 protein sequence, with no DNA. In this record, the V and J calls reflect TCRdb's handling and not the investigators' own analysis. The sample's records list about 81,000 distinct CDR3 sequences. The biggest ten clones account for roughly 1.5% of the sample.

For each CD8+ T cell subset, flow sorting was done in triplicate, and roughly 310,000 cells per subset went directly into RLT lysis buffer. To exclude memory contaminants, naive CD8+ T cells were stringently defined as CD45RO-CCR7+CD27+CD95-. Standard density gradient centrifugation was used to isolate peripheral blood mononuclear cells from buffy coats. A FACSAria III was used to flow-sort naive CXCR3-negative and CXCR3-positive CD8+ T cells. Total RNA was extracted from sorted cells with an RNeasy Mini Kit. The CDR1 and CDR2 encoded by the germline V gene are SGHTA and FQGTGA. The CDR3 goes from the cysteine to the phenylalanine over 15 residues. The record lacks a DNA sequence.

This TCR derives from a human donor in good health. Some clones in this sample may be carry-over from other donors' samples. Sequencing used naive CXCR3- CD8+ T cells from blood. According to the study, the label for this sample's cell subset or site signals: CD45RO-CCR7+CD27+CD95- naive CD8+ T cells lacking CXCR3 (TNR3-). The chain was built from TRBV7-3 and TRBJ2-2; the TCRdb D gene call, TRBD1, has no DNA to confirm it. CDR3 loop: CASSPGTGNPGELFF.